This is a list of T cell receptor beta chains from one sample in a study of shared clonotypes between healthy human individuals. The assay was immunoSEQ multiplex PCR, and TCRdb's table has in-frame clones only and misses some. The sample has 2 million to 2.5 million clones; more than 80% are singletons. The sequencing input was naive CD4+ T cells from PBMCs. All receptors derive from a man aged 18 to 35 in good health. Some clones in this sample may be carry-over from other donors' samples. Both conserved end residues are part of each CDR3. A D gene is named only where the DNA matches it firmly.

j_gene	d_gene	v_gene	CDR3nt	CDR3aa
TRBJ2-1	TRBD2	TRBV5-4	TGTGCCAGCAGCTCCAGGACTAGCGGGAACAATGAGCAGTTCTTC	CASSSRTSGNNEQFF
TRBJ1-2	TRBD1	TRBV18	TGTGCCAGCTCATCCAGGACAGGTTTTAACTATGGCTACACCTTC	CASSSRTGFNYGYTF
TRBJ2-7	NA	TRBV27	TGTGCCAGTTGGTCCAGGACAACCTACGAGCAGTACTTC	CASWSRTTYEQYF
TRBJ1-2	NA	TRBV6-6	TGTGCCAGCAGTTACGCGGGGGGGGTGATTAACTATGGCTACACCTTC	CASSYAGGVINYGYTF
TRBJ1-2	NA	TRBV7-9	TGTGCCAGCAGCCGGACGGCGGATAACTATGGCTACACCTTC	CASSRTADNYGYTF
TRBJ2-3	TRBD1	TRBV19	TGTGCCAGTAGTATTAATGGACAGGGACAGCAGTATTTT	CASSINGQGQQYF
TRBJ2-2	NA	TRBV7-7	TGTGCCAGCAGCAGGAGGGAATACACCGGGGAGCTGTTTTTT	CASSRREYTGELFF
TRBJ2-1	TRBD1	TRBV19	TGTGCCAGTACCCCGGACAGGGTCAATGAGCAGTTCTTC	CASTPDRVNEQFF
TRBJ2-7	NA	TRBV6-5	TGTGCCAGCAGAATGTTGGACCCTTTTTACGAGCAGTACTTC	CASRMLDPFYEQYF
TRBJ1-1	NA	TRBV28	TGTGCCAGCAGTCTCCTCCATCGGAACACTGAAGCTTTCTTT	CASSLLHRNTEAFF
TRBJ2-2	TRBD2	TRBV4-3	TGCGCCAGCAGCGTAGGACTAGCTGCCGGGGAGCTGTTTTTT	CASSVGLAAGELFF
TRBJ1-5	TRBD1	TRBV15	TGTGCCACCAGCAGACCTGGGACAGGGATCGGTCAGCCCCAGCATTTT	CATSRPGTGIGQPQHF
TRBJ2-1	NA	TRBV9	TGTGCCAGCAGCCCGAGACCCCAAACAGGGGAGCAGTTCTTC	CASSPRPQTGEQFF
TRBJ2-3	TRBD2	TRBV7-9	TGTGCCAGCAGCTGGCTAGCGGGATGGACAGATACGCAGTATTTT	CASSWLAGWTDTQYF
TRBJ2-5	TRBD1	TRBV5-4	TGTGCCAGCAGCTTGTTTGGGACAGGGGAAGAGACCCAGTACTTC	CASSLFGTGEETQYF
TRBJ2-2	TRBD1	TRBV9	TGTGCCAGCAGCCGACAGGGCCGAATTGGCCTAATCGCCGGGGAGCTGTTTTTT	CASSRQGRIGLIAGELFF
TRBJ2-2	NA	TRBV30	TGTGCCTGGGGTTACTTGCGATCGAACACCGGGGAGCTGTTTTTT	CAWGYLRSNTGELFF
TRBJ2-5	NA	TRBV30	TGTGCCTGGAGTGTACGTTTGGGGCGATCGGAGACCCAGTACTTC	CAWSVRLGRSETQYF
TRBJ2-3	NA	TRBV29-1	TGCAGCGTTGACGTCAAGGGGCTCAAGGATTATACGCAGTATTTT	CSVDVKGLKDYTQYF
TRBJ2-7	TRBD1	TRBV18	TGTGCCAGCTCATTTGGACAGGGTTTTTCTGAGCAGTACTTC	CASSFGQGFSEQYF
TRBJ2-1	NA	TRBV27	TGTGCCAGCAGCCGCGGTTTGCAGGACTACAATGAGCAGTTCTTC	CASSRGLQDYNEQFF
TRBJ1-4	TRBD1	TRBV2	TGTGCCAGCAGCGGCCCGCGTGCAGGGACAGTCAATGAAAAACTGTTTTTT	CASSGPRAGTVNEKLFF
TRBJ2-7	NA	TRBV5-3	TGTGCCAGAAGCTTGGCCACGTTCGGGAGTATCTGCGAGCAGTACTTC	CARSLATFGSICEQYF
TRBJ2-1	TRBD2	TRBV5-1	TGCGCCAGCAGCTTGGCCGGACTAGCGGGATTGGAGCAGTTCTTC	CASSLAGLAGLEQFF
TRBJ2-5	NA	TRBV7-2	TGTGCCAGCAGCTTAGAGCCCGGGAGTGGGGTAGAGACCCAGTACTTC	CASSLEPGSGVETQYF
TRBJ1-5	NA	TRBV5-4	TGTGCCAGCAGCTTGGGAGGACAGCTCAATCAGCCCCAGCATTTT	CASSLGGQLNQPQHF
TRBJ1-1	NA	TRBV27	TGTGCCAGCAGGTGGGGTGGAGGCACTGAAGCTTTCTTT	CASRWGGGTEAFF
TRBJ2-1	NA	TRBV12-5	TGTGCTAGTGGTTTGGTAGAGCGAGTATGGGAGCAGTTCTTC	CASGLVERVWEQFF
TRBJ2-2	TRBD2	TRBV19	TGTGCCAGTAGTATCCTCGGGACTACAGGGGAGCTGTTTTTT	CASSILGTTGELFF
TRBJ2-7	NA	TRBV6-6	TGTGCCAGCAGTCCTCCACCCCCGCAGGGTATCTACGAGCAGTACTTC	CASSPPPPQGIYEQYF
TRBJ2-1	NA	TRBV5-1	TGCGCCAGCAGCGTTGGACAGAATTCCTACAATGAGCAGTTCTTC	CASSVGQNSYNEQFF
TRBJ1-5	TRBD1	TRBV28	TGTGCCAGCAGTTTGACAGGGAATCAGCCCCAGCATTTT	CASSLTGNQPQHF
TRBJ2-6	NA	TRBV28	TGTGCCAGTATGTTTGCCCCTGGGGCCAACGTCCTGACTTTC	CASMFAPGANVLTF
TRBJ2-3	NA	TRBV18	TGTGCCAGCTCTATCGGGACACCAGATACGCAGTATTTT	CASSIGTPDTQYF
TRBJ2-7	TRBD2	TRBV5-4	TGTGCCAGCAGCGAGGCGGGAGGGCCTGGAGAGCAGTACTTC	CASSEAGGPGEQYF
TRBJ2-7	TRBD1	TRBV28	TGTGCCAGCAGTTTACAGGGGGCGACGGGCTACGAGCAGTACTTC	CASSLQGATGYEQYF
TRBJ2-3	NA	TRBV9	TGTGCCAGCAGCGGTCGGCCAGATACGCAGTATTTT	CASSGRPDTQYF
TRBJ1-5	TRBD1	TRBV18	TGTGCCAGCTCACGACGACAGGGCGGGGACAATCAGCCCCAGCATTTT	CASSRRQGGDNQPQHF
TRBJ2-2	TRBD2	TRBV5-1	TGCGCCAGCAGCTGGGACTATTCCGGGGAGCTGTTTTTT	CASSWDYSGELFF
TRBJ2-5	TRBD2	TRBV29-1	TGCAGCGTTGCTCTAGCGGGAGTTCAAGAGACCCAGTACTTC	CSVALAGVQETQYF
TRBJ1-5	NA	TRBV4-1	TGCGCCAGCAGCCAAGACCCCTATCAGCCCCAGCATTTT	CASSQDPYQPQHF
TRBJ1-1	NA	TRBV11-2	TGTGCCAGCAGCTTAGCCCGGGGGCTGAACACTGAAGCTTTCTTT	CASSLARGLNTEAFF
TRBJ1-1	NA	TRBV28	TGTGCCAGCACCCAAGGGGGGTGGAACACTGAAGCTTTCTTT	CASTQGGWNTEAFF
TRBJ1-1	NA	TRBV5-1	TGCGCCAGCAGCTTGGACCCCCCAGGGGCTAACACTGAAGCTTTCTTT	CASSLDPPGANTEAFF
TRBJ2-7	TRBD2	TRBV9	TGTGCCAGCAGCGTAGGGCTAGCGGGTGGTCGTGAGCAGTACTTC	CASSVGLAGGREQYF
TRBJ1-2	NA	TRBV7-2	TGTGCCAGCAGCTTGGCAGGAATCTATGGCTACACCTTC	CASSLAGIYGYTF
TRBJ2-3	NA	TRBV29-1	TGCAGCGGCGGCGACAACCGGGTTCGGGCAGATACGCAGTATTTT	CSGGDNRVRADTQYF
TRBJ2-2	NA	TRBV5-1	TGCGCCAGCAGCCTTATGAGGGCGGGAACCACCGGGGAGCTGTTTTTT	CASSLMRAGTTGELFF
TRBJ2-2	NA	TRBV19	TGTGCCAGTAGTACACTACAGGGAAAGGGCACCGGGGAGCTGTTTTTT	CASSTLQGKGTGELFF
TRBJ2-7	NA	TRBV28	TGTGCCAGCAGTGCCCAGGGTAGAAGCTCCTACGAGCAGTACTTC	CASSAQGRSSYEQYF
TRBJ2-2	NA	TRBV11-3	TGTGCCAGCAGCCCTGGAGGGGTCGACGGGGAGCTGTTTTTT	CASSPGGVDGELFF
TRBJ2-3	NA	TRBV12-5	TGTGCTAGTGGTTTCTCCCCAGGCGAAACAGATACGCAGTATTTT	CASGFSPGETDTQYF
TRBJ2-1	NA	TRBV29-1	TGCAGCGTTAGGTGGGATGAGCAGTTCTTC	CSVRWDEQFF